The next 8 T cell receptor beta chains were all read from a single sample in a study of T cell responses to AZD1222 COVID-19 vaccine. Profiling relied on immunoSEQ multiplex PCR, and the TCRdb table lists in-frame clones only, not all of them. The sample lists some 120,000 clones; 85% to 95% were seen once. This material consisted of peripheral blood, taken on day 0 of AZD1222 vaccination. The receptors were sampled from an adult in good health.

CDR3 sequence reads: CSVANEREPSISSYNEQFF. CDR3 sequence (DNA): TGCAGCGTTGCAAACGAGCGGGAGCCTTCCATAAGCTCCTACAATGAGCAGTTCTTC. V gene TRBV29-1 combines with J gene TRBJ2-1, with 8 bases fitting TRBD2. Per the germline V gene, CDR1 is SQVTM and CDR2 is ANQGSEA. The CDR3 is 19 amino acids. The J segment lost 0 bases and the V segment lost 4 bases, leaving 17 bases of the junction unmatched.

The gene calls are TRBV4-2 and TRBJ2-1; a weak D match, TRBD2 (6 bases). V was trimmed by 4 bases and J by 8 bases, leaving 15 bases between them. CDR3 length: 14 residues. Germline V gives CDR1 LGHNA, CDR2 YNFKEQ. DNA for the CDR3: TGTGCCAGCAGCCTGGGACTCCAGGGCGATGAGCAGTTCTTC. Encoded protein: CASSLGLQGDEQFF.

This chain's CDR3 is CASTSGWKSPLHF. The CDR3, as DNA: TGTGCCAGCACCTCCGGTTGGAAGTCACCCCTCCACTTT. The rearrangement joins TRBV12-3 or TRBV12-4 to TRBJ1-6, with D unclear. The CDR3 sequence is 13 residues long. Trimming took 7 bases from V and 10 from J, leaving 14 bases between them.

This chain links TRBV2 with TRBJ2-7, with 8 bases identical to TRBD2. V dropped 3 bases and J dropped 5; count of bases not matched to a gene: 6. This CDR3 has 14 residues. Germline CDR1 SNHLY, CDR2 FYNNEI. CDR3 residues: CASSDASGSNEQYF. The CDR3 DNA is TGTGCCAGCAGTGACGCCAGCGGGAGTAACGAGCAGTACTTC.

The chain recombines TRBV7-8 with TRBJ1-4, with D hard to call. The CDR3 length is 13 residues. V lost 3 bases to trimming and J lost 5 bases, with 7 bases between them. The V gene's germline CDR1 is SGHVS and CDR2 FQNEAQ. In nucleotides, the CDR3 is TGTGCCAGCAGCTTGCGCAGCAATGAAAAACTGTTTTTT. Encoded protein: CASSLRSNEKLFF.

This chain links TRBV28 with TRBJ2-1; a weak D match, TRBD1 (6 bases). Trimming pared 6 bases from V and 4 bases from J, leaving 10 bases between. This CDR3 has 13 amino acids. CDR1 is MDHEN, CDR2 SYDVKM, per germline. The CDR3 DNA reads TGTGCCAGCAGGAGTACAGGGTACAATGAGCAGTTCTTC. This sequence encodes CASRSTGYNEQFF.

The chain couples TRBV18 to TRBJ1-4; 10 bases agree with TRBD1. Germline V gene sequence: CDR1 KGHSH, CDR2 LQKENI. This CDR3 contains 15 residues. Losses at the gene ends were 3 bases for V and 7 bases for J; bases not matched to a gene: 5. CDR3 region: CASSPPTGGGEKLFF. CDR3 in DNA: TGTGCCAGCTCACCCCCGACAGGGGGCGGTGAAAAACTGTTTTTT.

J is TRBJ1-5 and V is TRBV7-6; no clear D. Looked up from germline, CDR1 is SGHVS and CDR2 is FNYEAQ. V lost 3 bases, J lost 5 bases, and 11 bases lay in between. This CDR3 comprises 14 residues. The CDR3 sequence is CASSFLGTDQPQHF. The CDR3 nucleotides are TGTGCCAGCAGCTTTCTGGGTACTGATCAGCCCCAGCATTTT. Together with reference TRBV7-6 and TRBJ1-5, the CDR3 gives the full variable domain: GAGVSQSPRYKVTKRGQDVALRCDPISGHVSLYWYRQALGQGPEFLTYFNYEAQQDKSGLPNDRFSAERPEGSISTLTIQRTEQRDSAMYRCASSFLGTDQPQHFGDGTRLSIL.